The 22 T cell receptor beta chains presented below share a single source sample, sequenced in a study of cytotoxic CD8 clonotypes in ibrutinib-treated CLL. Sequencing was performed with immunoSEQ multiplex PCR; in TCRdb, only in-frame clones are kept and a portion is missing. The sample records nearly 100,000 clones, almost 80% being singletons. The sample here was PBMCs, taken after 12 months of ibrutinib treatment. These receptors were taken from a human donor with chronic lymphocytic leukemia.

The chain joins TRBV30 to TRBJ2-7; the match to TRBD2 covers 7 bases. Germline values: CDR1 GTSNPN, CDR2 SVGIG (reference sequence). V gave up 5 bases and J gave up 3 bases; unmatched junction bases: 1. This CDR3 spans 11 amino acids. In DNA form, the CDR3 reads TGTGCCTGGGCGGGGGTCTACGAGCAGTACTTC. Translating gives CAWAGVYEQYF.

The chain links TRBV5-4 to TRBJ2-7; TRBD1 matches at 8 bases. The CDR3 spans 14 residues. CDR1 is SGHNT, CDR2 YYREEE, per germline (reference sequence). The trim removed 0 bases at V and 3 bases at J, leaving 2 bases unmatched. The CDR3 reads CASSLDRGNYEQYF. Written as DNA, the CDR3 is TGTGCCAGCAGCTTGGACAGGGGGAACTACGAGCAGTACTTC.

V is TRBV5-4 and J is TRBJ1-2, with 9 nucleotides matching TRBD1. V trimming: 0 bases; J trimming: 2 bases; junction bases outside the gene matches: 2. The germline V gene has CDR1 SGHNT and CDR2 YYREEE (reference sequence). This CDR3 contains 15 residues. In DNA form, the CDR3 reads TGTGCCAGCAGCTTGGGGGACAGGGAGAACTATGGCTACACCTTC. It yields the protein CASSLGDRENYGYTF.

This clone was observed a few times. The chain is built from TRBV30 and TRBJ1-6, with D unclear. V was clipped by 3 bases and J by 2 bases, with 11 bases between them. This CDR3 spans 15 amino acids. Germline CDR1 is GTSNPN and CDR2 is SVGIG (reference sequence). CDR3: CAWRLSGPYNSPLHF. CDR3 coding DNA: TGTGCCTGGAGACTGTCGGGCCCCTATAATTCACCCCTCCACTTT.

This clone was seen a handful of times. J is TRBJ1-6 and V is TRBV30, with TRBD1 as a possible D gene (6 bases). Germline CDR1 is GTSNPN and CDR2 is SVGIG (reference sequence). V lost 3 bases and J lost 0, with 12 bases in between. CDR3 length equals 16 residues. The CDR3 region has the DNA TGTGCCTGGAGCTTGGACAGAGCCTCCTATAATTCACCCCTCCACTTT. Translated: CAWSLDRASYNSPLHF.

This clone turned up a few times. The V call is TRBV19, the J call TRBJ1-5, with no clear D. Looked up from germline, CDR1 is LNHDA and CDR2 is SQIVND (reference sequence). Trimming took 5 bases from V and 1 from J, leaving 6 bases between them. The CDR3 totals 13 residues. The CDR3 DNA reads TGTGCCAGTAGTTGGGAGAGCAATCAGCCCCAGCATTTT. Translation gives CASSWESNQPQHF.

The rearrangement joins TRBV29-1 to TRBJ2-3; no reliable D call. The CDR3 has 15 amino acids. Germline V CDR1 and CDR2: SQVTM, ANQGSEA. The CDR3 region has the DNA TGCTCTTCTTGGTTCCTTACCCCTAGCACAGATACGCAGTATTTT. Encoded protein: CSSWFLTPSTDTQYF.

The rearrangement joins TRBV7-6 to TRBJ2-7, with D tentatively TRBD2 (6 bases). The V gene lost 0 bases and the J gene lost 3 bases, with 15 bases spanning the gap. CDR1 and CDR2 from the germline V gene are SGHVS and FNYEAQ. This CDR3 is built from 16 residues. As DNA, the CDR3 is TGTGCCAGCAGCTTAGCGGGGGGACTTCTAAACTACGAGCAGTACTTC. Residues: CASSLAGGLLNYEQYF.

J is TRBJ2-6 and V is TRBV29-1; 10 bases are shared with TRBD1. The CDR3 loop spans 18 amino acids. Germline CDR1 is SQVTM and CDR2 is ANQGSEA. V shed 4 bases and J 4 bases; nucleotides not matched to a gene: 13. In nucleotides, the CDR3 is TGCAGCGTTGCGGACAGGGGGAAAAAGGAGTCGGGGGCCAACGTCCTGACTTTC. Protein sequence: CSVADRGKKESGANVLTF.

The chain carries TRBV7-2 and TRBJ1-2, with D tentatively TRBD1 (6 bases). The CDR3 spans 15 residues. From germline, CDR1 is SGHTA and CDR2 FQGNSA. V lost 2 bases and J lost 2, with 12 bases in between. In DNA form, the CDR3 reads TGTGCCAGCAGCTTAAGGGGGATTGGGAACTATGGCTACACCTTC. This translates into CASSLRGIGNYGYTF.

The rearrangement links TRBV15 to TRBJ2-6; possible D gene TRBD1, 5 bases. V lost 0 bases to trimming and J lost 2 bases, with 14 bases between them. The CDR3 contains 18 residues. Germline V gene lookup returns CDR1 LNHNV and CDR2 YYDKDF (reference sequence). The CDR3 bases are TGTGCCACCAGCAGAGATTTCGGGCAGGGCCCTGGGGCCAACGTCCTGACTTTC. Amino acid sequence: CATSRDFGQGPGANVLTF.

CDR3: CASSPGLSGNTIYF. The CDR3 nucleotides are TGTGCCAGCAGTCCGGGTCTCTCTGGAAACACCATATATTTT. The rearrangement links TRBV28 to TRBJ1-3; D unresolved. Trimming shortened V by 5 bases and J by 0 bases, and 8 bases separated the two germline ends. The germline V gene encodes CDR1 MDHEN and CDR2 SYDVKM. The CDR3 length is 14 residues.

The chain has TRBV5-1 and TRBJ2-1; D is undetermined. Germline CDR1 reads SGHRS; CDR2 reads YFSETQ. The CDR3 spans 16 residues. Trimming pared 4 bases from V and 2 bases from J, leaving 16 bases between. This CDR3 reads CASSPPLATAYNEQFF. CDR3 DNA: TGCGCCAGCAGCCCTCCGTTGGCCACGGCCTACAATGAGCAGTTCTTC.

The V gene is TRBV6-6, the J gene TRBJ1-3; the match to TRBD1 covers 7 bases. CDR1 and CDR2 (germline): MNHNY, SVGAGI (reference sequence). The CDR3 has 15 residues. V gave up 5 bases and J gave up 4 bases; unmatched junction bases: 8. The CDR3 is CASSPQGGTGNTIYF. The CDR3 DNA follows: TGTGCCAGCAGTCCCCAGGGGGGGACCGGAAACACCATATATTTT.

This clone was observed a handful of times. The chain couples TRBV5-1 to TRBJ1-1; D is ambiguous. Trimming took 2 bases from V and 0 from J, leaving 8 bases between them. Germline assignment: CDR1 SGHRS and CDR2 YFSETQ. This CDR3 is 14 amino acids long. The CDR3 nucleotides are TGCGCCAGCAGCTTTAAGGATATGAACACTGAAGCTTTCTTT. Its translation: CASSFKDMNTEAFF.

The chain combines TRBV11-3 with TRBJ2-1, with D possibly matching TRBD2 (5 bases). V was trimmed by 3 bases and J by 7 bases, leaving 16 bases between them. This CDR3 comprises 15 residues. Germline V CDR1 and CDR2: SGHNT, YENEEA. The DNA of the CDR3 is TGTGCCAGCAGCTTCGCGCAGCGGCAAATGAATGAGCAGTTCTTC. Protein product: CASSFAQRQMNEQFF. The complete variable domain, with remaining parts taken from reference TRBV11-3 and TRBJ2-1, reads EAGVVQSPRYKIIEKKQPVAFWCNPISGHNTLYWYLQNLGQGPELLIRYENEEAVDDSQLPKDRFSAERLKGVDSTLKIQPAELGDSAVYLCASSFAQRQMNEQFFGPGTRLTVL.

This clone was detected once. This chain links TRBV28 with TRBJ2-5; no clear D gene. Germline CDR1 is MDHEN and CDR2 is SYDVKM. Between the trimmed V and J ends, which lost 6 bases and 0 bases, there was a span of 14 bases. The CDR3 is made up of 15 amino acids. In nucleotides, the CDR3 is TGTGCCAGCAGCAGCCATGACAAGTACCAAGAGACCCAGTACTTC. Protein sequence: CASSSHDKYQETQYF.

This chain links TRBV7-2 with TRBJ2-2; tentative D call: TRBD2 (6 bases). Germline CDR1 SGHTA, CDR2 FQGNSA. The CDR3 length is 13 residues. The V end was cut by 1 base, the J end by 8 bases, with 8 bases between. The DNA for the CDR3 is TGTGCCAGCAGCTTAGGACTAGGAGGGGAGCTGTTTTTT. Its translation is CASSLGLGGELFF.

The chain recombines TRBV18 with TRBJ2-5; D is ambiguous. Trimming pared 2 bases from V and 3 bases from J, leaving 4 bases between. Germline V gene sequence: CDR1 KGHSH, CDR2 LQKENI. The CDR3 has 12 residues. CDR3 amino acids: CASSPMKETQYF. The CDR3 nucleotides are TGTGCCAGCTCACCAATGAAAGAGACCCAGTACTTC.

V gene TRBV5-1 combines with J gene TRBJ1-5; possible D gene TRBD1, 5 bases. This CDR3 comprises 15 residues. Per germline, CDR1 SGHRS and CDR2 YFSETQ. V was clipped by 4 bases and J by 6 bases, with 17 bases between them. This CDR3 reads CASSPAWGDGQPQHF. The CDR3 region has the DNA TGCGCCAGCAGCCCTGCATGGGGGGACGGTCAGCCCCAGCATTTT.

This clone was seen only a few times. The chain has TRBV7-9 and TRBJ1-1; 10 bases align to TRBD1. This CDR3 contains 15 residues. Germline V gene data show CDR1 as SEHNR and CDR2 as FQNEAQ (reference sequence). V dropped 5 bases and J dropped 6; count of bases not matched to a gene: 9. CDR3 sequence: CASSPDRGKESEAFF. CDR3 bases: TGTGCCAGCAGCCCGGACAGGGGGAAGGAATCTGAAGCTTTCTTT. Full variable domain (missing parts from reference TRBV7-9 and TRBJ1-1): DTGVSQNPRHKITKRGQNVTFRCDPISEHNRLYWYRQTLGQGPEFLTYFQNEAQLEKSRLLSDRFSAERPKGSFSTLEIQRTEQGDSAMYLCASSPDRGKESEAFFGQGTRLTVV.

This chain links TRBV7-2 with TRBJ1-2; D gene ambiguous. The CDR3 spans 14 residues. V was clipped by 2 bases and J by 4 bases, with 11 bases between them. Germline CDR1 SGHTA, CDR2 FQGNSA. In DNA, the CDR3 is TGTGCCAGCAGCTTAATGGGCGCCAGCTATGGCTACACCTTC. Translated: CASSLMGASYGYTF.